The 11 T cell receptor beta chains reported below all come from one sample, sequenced in a study of HIV-infected children after antiretroviral therapy interruption. Described treatment: PENTA 11 planned treatment interruption arm or continuous ART arm. Unique molecular identifiers were included in an RNA-based 3' RACE TCR library. Each CDR3 protein is one row after TCRdb ran MiXCR on the 3' RACE reads. This table has more than 85,000 distinct CDR3 sequences, approximately 6.9% appearing once. The sample consisted of CD45RA+ CD4+ T cells from PBMCs, pooled from several time points, taken from a donor given antiretroviral therapy, either interrupted or continuous. Subset denoted: naive CD4+ CD45RA+ CD45RO- T cells. The source is a pool of human donors with HIV.

The table lists this clonotype with many counts. The chain employs TRBV20-1 and TRBJ2-5; 11 bases align to TRBD1. Germline CDR1 DFQATT, CDR2 SNEGSKA (reference sequence). The CDR3 runs to 16 residues. V lost 5 bases to trimming and J lost 4 bases; unmatched junction nucleotides: 12. This CDR3 is CSAFDGQGARRETQYF. CDR3 coding DNA: TGCAGTGCTTTCGACGGACAGGGGGCAAGGAGAGAGACCCAGTACTTC.

This clonotype was picked up one time. The genes are TRBV29-1 and TRBJ1-1; TRBD1 matches at 10 bases. The CDR3 loop spans 13 amino acids. Germline V gives CDR1 SQVTM, CDR2 ANQGSEA. V trimming: 3 bases; J trimming: 7 bases; junction bases outside the gene matches: 5. CDR3 sequence: CSVEAGQGGEAFF. As DNA, the CDR3 is TGCAGCGTTGAGGCCGGACAGGGGGGTGAAGCTTTCTTT.

This clonotype was found many times. The J gene is TRBJ2-3, the V gene TRBV28, with TRBD2 matching over 8 bases. Germline loops: CDR1 MDHEN, CDR2 SYDVKM. The CDR3 contains 16 residues. V dropped 7 bases and J dropped 5; count of bases not matched to a gene: 14. In DNA form, the CDR3 reads TGTGCCAGCACCATAGGGGGGGCGGGGGGAAAAGATACGCAGTATTTT. Its protein is CASTIGGAGGKDTQYF.

In its sample, this clonotype was seen many times. V gene TRBV2 combines with J gene TRBJ2-7; TRBD2 matches 9 bases. The CDR3 has 15 amino acids. V shed 3 bases and J 3 bases; nucleotides not matched to a gene: 6. Per germline, CDR1 SNHLY and CDR2 FYNNEI. The CDR3 bases are TGTGCCAGCAGTGAGGTCCTAGCGGGGAGCTACGAGCAGTACTTC. Amino acid sequence: CASSEVLAGSYEQYF.

This clonotype turned up a few times. The chain is built from TRBV6-5 and TRBJ2-3; D may be TRBD1 (6 bases). V was cut by 3 bases and J by 4 bases, with 8 bases left in between. Germline lookup yields CDR1 MNHEY and CDR2 SVGAGI. The CDR3 covers 13 residues. CDR3 protein: CASSYEGADTQYF. DNA of the CDR3: TGTGCCAGCAGTTATGAGGGGGCAGATACGCAGTATTTT.

This clonotype was recorded at least ten times. The chain uses TRBV15 and TRBJ2-7; TRBD1 agrees at 7 bases. The CDR3 spans 13 residues. Germline V gene data show CDR1 as LNHNV and CDR2 as YYDKDF (reference sequence). V dropped 3 bases and J dropped 5; count of bases not matched to a gene: 4. The CDR3 here is CATSRTGTHEQYF. CDR3 in DNA: TGTGCCACCAGCAGGACAGGGACCCACGAGCAGTACTTC.

This clonotype was detected ten times or more. The chain has TRBV27 and TRBJ2-5, with D tentatively TRBD2 (5 bases). V lost 6 bases and J 4 bases, leaving 12 bases between the germline ends. Germline V gene lookup returns CDR1 MNHEY and CDR2 SMNVEV (reference sequence). There are 13 residues in the CDR3. The CDR3 loop reads CASSRVRGETQYF. DNA of the CDR3: TGTGCCAGCAGCCGGGTCCGGGGAGAGACCCAGTACTTC.

This clonotype was counted many times. The V call is TRBV2, the J call TRBJ2-1, with D unresolved. Per the germline V gene, CDR1 is SNHLY and CDR2 is FYNNEI. CDR3 length equals 15 residues. The ends were cut back, 9 bases at V and 0 bases at J, with 15 bases in the middle. The chain's CDR3 is CARTLRSSSYNEQFF. The CDR3 region has the DNA TGTGCCAGAACTCTGCGGTCGAGCTCCTACAATGAGCAGTTCTTC.

This clonotype was counted many times. This chain uses TRBV25-1 with TRBJ2-1, with D perhaps matching TRBD1 or TRBD2 (5 bases each). CDR1 is MGHDK, CDR2 SYGVNS, per germline. V lost 6 bases to trimming and J lost 6 bases, with 12 bases between them. There are 13 residues in the CDR3. This CDR3 is CASRLGDLNEQFF. In nucleotides, the CDR3 is TGTGCCAGCAGGCTGGGGGACCTCAATGAGCAGTTCTTC.

This clonotype was recorded at least ten times. This chain links TRBV11-2 with TRBJ2-1, with 7 positions matching TRBD2. V dropped 3 bases and J dropped 10; count of bases not matched to a gene: 6. Germline V gene data show CDR1 as SGHAT and CDR2 as FQNNGV. This CDR3 has 13 amino acids. The CDR3 region is CASSFGLREEQFF. CDR3 nucleotide sequence: TGTGCCAGCAGCTTCGGGCTGCGGGAGGAGCAGTTCTTC.

This clonotype was recorded many times. The chain uses TRBV4-2 and TRBJ1-2; the D gene is possibly TRBD1 (5 bases). The germline V gene has CDR1 LGHNA and CDR2 YNFKEQ. The germline V and J ends were trimmed by 0 bases and 6 bases, with 17 bases remaining between them. The CDR3 extends over 16 amino acids. In nucleotides, the CDR3 is TGTGCCAGCAGCCAAGAGCGGAAGGGAACAGGCGATGGCTACACCTTC. It specifies CASSQERKGTGDGYTF.